This entry is about one T cell receptor (beta chain). These data originate in a study of blood T cell repertoires in COVID-19. Whole-study context: COVID-19 samples collected from the United States, Italy and Spain covered acute and convalescent phases.

This CDR3 has 15 amino acids. J gave up 4 bases and V 5 bases, and 7 bases lay outside the gene matches. CDR1 is SGHNT and CDR2 is YYREEE in the germline V gene (reference sequence). Sequenced by immunoSEQ multiplex PCR; TCRdb stores in-frame clones only, minus some. The sample holds approximately 150,000 clones, about 85% seen once. The chain uses TRBV5-4 and TRBJ2-2; 8 nucleotides line up with TRBD1. This TCR was sampled from a middle-aged man with acute or convalescent COVID-19. Sequencing was carried out using peripheral blood. This CDR3 is CASSLGQGPTGELFF. The CDR3 DNA follows: TGTGCCAGCAGTCTCGGACAGGGTCCCACCGGGGAGCTGTTTTTT. Complete variable domain (other parts from reference TRBV5-4 and TRBJ2-2): ETGVTQSPTHLIKTRGQQVTLRCSSQSGHNTVSWYQQALGQGPQFIFQYYREEENGRGNFPPRFSGLQFPNYSSELNVNALELDDSALYLCASSLGQGPTGELFFGEGSRLTVL.